The clone carrying this TCR beta chain was observed once. No antigen is known for it. Method: immunoSEQ multiplex PCR; TCRdb's copy keeps in-frame clones and lacks some. Altogether about 180,000 clones are present, approximately 81% being singletons, with the ten largest covering about a sixth. Germline CDR1 reads LNHDA; CDR2 reads SQIVND (reference sequence). The V gene lost 4 bases and the J gene lost 4 bases, with 13 bases spanning the gap. The CDR3 spans 15 residues. This record belongs to a study of cytomegalovirus exposure and HLA in healthy donors. Whole-study findings and limits: Associated with cytomegalovirus, according to the listing, were around 160 TCR beta chains. The dataset shows that most TCR sequences were rare, while some public TCRs occurred in many donors. According to a subsequent analysis, TCR clusters identified in the first cohort showed a tendency to co-occur across the 120 or so validation repertoires.

The approximately 120-subject validation cohort, separate from the 666-subject first cohort, included the donors. J is TRBJ1-4 and V is TRBV19; maybe TRBD1 (5 bases). This receptor was taken from a man aged 18 to 30 in good health and CMV-seropositive. The sequencing sample was made of PBMCs. This chain's CDR3 is CASSTTGLINEKLFF. The DNA for the CDR3 is TGTGCCAGTAGTACCACAGGATTAATTAATGAAAAACTGTTTTTT.